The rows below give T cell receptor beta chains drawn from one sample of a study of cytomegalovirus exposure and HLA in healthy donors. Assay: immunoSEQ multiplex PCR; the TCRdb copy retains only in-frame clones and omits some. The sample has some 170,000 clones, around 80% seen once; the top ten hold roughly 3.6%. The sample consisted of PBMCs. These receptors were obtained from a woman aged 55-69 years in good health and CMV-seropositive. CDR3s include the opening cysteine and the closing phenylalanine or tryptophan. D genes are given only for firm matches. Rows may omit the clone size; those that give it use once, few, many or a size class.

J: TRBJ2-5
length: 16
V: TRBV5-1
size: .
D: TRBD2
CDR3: CASSLLLAGVSETQYF
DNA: TGCGCCAGCAGCTTGTTACTAGCGGGAGTTTCAGAGACCCAGTACTTC

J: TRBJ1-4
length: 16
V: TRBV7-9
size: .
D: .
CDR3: CASSIVSGSTNEKLFF
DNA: TGTGCCAGCAGTATAGTGTCTGGTAGTACTAATGAAAAACTGTTTTTT

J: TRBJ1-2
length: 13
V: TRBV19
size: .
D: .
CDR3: CASTSREGRGYTF
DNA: TGTGCCAGTACCTCCCGTGAGGGAAGGGGCTACACCTTC

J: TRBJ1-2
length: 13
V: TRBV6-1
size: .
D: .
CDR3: CASSSDRNYGYTF
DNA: TGTGCCAGCAGTTCCGACAGGAACTATGGCTACACCTTC

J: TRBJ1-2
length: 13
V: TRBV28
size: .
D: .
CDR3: CASSLLRGYGYTF
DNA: TGTGCCAGCAGTTTATTGAGAGGATACGGCTACACCTTC

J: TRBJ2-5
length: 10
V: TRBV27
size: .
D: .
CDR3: CASRAETQYF
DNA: TGTGCCAGCAGAGCAGAGACCCAGTACTTC

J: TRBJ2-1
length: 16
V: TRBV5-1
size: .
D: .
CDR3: CASSLQAGRSYNEQFF
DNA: TGCGCCAGCAGCTTGCAGGCGGGACGCTCCTACAATGAGCAGTTCTTC

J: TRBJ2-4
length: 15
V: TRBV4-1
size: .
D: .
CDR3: CASSPPDREGNIQYF
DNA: TGCGCCAGCAGCCCCCCGGACAGGGAGGGGAACATTCAGTACTTC

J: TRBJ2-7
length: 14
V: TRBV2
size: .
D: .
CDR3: CASSVGRGTREQYF
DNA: TGTGCCAGCAGTGTGGGTCGGGGGACTCGCGAGCAGTACTTC

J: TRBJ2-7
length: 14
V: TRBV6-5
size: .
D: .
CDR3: CASSSQLEVHEQYF
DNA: TGTGCCAGCAGTTCCCAACTCGAGGTCCACGAGCAGTACTTC

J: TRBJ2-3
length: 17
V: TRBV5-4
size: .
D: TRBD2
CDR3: CASSWRAGGARTDTQYF
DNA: TGTGCCAGCAGCTGGCGGGCGGGGGGGGCCAGGACAGATACGCAGTATTTT

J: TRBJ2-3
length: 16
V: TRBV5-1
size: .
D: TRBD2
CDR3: CASSSGRAVETDTQYF
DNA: TGCGCCAGCAGCAGCGGGAGGGCCGTGGAGACAGATACGCAGTATTTT

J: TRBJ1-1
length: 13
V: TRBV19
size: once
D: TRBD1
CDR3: CASSTQGGPLAFF
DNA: TGTGCCAGTAGTACCCAAGGGGGCCCTTTGGCTTTCTTT

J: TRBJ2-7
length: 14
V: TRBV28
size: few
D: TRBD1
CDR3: CASRRTGIRYEQYF
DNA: TGTGCCAGCAGACGGACAGGGATCAGGTACGAGCAGTACTTC

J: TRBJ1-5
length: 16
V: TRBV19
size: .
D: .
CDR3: CASSIGPAAGNQPQHF
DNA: TGTGCCAGTAGTATTGGGCCCGCAGCGGGCAATCAGCCCCAGCATTTT

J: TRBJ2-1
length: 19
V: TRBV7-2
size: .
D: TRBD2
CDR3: CASSAIFRTSGGSYNEQFF
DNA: TGTGCCAGCAGCGCGATTTTTAGGACTAGCGGGGGGTCCTACAATGAGCAGTTCTTC

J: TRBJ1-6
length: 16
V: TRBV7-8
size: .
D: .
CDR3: CASSLGDRRYNSPLHF
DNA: TGTGCCAGCAGCTTAGGTGACAGGAGGTATAATTCACCCCTCCACTTT

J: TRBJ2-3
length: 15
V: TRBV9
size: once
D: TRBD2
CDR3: CASTRPSAGADTQYF
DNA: TGTGCCAGCACTAGGCCTTCAGCGGGAGCAGATACGCAGTATTTT

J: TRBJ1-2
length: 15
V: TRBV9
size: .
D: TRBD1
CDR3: CASSPRQGGNYGYTF
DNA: TGTGCCAGCAGCCCTCGCCAGGGGGGTAACTATGGCTACACCTTC

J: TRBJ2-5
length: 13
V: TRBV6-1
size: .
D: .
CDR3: CASRETGTPPQYF
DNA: TGTGCCAGCAGGGAAACCGGGACACCGCCCCAGTACTTC

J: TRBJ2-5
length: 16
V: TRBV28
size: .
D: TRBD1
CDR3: CASSLRGQGLLETQYF
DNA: TGTGCCAGCAGTTTAAGGGGACAGGGACTGTTGGAGACCCAGTACTTC

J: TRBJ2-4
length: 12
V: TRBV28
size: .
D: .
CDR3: CASSFRRDIQYF
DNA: TGTGCCAGCAGTTTCCGTAGAGACATTCAGTACTTC

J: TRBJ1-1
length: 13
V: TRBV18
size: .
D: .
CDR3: CASSIPGSTEAFF
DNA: TGTGCCAGCTCTATTCCCGGGAGTACTGAAGCTTTCTTT

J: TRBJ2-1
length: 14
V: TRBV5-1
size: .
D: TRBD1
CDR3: CASTGGTGGAEQFF
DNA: TGCGCCAGCACAGGGGGCACAGGGGGCGCGGAGCAGTTCTTC

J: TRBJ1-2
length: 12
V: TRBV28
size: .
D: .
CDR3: CASSLGAYGYTF
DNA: TGTGCCAGCAGTTTGGGGGCGTATGGCTACACCTTC

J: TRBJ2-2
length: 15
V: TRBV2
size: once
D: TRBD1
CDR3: CASRDRGARTGELFF
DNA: TGTGCCAGCAGAGACAGGGGGGCGCGTACCGGGGAGCTGTTTTTT

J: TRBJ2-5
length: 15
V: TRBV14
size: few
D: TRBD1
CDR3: CASSQVGQVKETQYF
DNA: TGTGCCAGCAGCCAAGTGGGACAGGTCAAAGAGACCCAGTACTTC

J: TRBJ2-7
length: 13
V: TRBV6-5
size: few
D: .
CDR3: CASTRDGGYEQYF
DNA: TGTGCCAGCACCAGAGATGGGGGGTATGAGCAGTACTTC

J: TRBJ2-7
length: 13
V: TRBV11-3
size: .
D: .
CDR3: CASSLGPTYEQYF
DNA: TGTGCCAGCAGCTTGGGGCCGACCTACGAGCAGTACTTC